This paragraph covers one TCR beta chain sequence. These data are taken from a study of human CD8 memory T cell subsets. Researchers made TCR beta libraries via UMI-labeled 5' RACE. TCRdb reprocessed the 5' RACE reads, keeping one entry per CDR3 protein, no DNA. The sample table sets out some 3,400 distinct CDR3 sequences. CDR3 length: 17 amino acids. The germline V gene has CDR1 KGHDR and CDR2 SFDVKD. Sequenced: CD8+ T cells from PBMCs. This sequence joins TRBV24-1 and TRBJ2-5; TCRdb's assignment of TRBD2 cannot be checked, as there is no DNA. This clonotype was sampled from a human donor in good health. The CDR3 spells CATSDLGYSENGETQYF.